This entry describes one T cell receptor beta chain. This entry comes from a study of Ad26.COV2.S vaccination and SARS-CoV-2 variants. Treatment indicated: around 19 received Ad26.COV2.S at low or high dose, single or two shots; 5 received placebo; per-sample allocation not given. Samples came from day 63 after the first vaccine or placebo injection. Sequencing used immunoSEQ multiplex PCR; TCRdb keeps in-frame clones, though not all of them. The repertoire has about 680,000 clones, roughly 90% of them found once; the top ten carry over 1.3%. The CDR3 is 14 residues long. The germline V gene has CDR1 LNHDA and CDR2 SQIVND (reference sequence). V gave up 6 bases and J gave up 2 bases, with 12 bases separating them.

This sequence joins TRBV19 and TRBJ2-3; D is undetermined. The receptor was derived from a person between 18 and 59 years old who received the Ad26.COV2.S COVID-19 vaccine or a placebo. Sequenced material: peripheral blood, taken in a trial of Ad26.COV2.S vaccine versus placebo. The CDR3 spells CASSNRKDTDTQYF. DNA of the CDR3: TGTGCCAGTAGCAACAGAAAGGACACAGATACGCAGTATTTT. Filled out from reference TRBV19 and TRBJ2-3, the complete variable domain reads DGGITQSPKYLFRKEGQNVTLSCEQNLNHDAMYWYRQDPGQGLRLIYYSQIVNDFQKGDIAEGYSVSREKKESFPLTVTSAQKNPTAFYLCASSNRKDTDTQYFGPGTRLTVL.